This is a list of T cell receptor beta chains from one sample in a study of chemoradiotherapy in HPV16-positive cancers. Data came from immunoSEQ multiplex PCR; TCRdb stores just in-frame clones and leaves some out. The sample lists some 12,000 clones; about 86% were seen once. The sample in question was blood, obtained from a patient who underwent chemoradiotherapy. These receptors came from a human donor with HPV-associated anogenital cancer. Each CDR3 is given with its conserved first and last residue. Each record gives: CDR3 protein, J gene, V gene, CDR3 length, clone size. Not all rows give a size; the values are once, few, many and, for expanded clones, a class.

CASRPRLRTGDTDTQYF TRBJ2-3 TRBV7-9 17 .
CSALRDQPQHF TRBJ1-5 TRBV20-1 11 few
CASSSLGLTGELFF TRBJ2-2 TRBV11-2 14 .
CASSMETGTQDTQYF TRBJ2-3 TRBV7-3 15 .
CASSLDRARELFF TRBJ2-2 TRBV11-2 13 .
CASSLKAGAETQYF TRBJ2-5 TRBV7-3 14 .
CASSPLPGETSGNTIYF TRBJ1-3 TRBV7-9 17 .
CASRRGQSTEAFF TRBJ1-1 TRBV4-1 13 .
CASSKGSMNTEAFF TRBJ1-1 TRBV11-1 14 few
CAWSRGGAGTEAFF TRBJ1-1 TRBV30 14 .
CASSQDSGGDVRQFF TRBJ2-1 TRBV4-1 15 .
CASSPIDRDYGYTF TRBJ1-2 TRBV5-5 14 once
CASSIATGRRGYTF TRBJ1-2 TRBV19 14 .
CASSVVEGTSGGNF TRBJ2-3 TRBV9 14 .
CASSLYPSQETQYF TRBJ2-5 TRBV28 14 .
CASQGETSTRDTQYF TRBJ2-3 TRBV7-8 15 .
CASSVEGRRDPYGYTF TRBJ1-2 TRBV9 16 .
CAWSVQRVIGGISPLHF TRBJ1-6 TRBV30 17 .
CASSLQGALGNQPQHF TRBJ1-5 TRBV7-2 16 once
CASSLEGMALAGGYTF TRBJ1-2 TRBV5-1 16 .
CSVWVLNEKLFF TRBJ1-4 TRBV29-1 12 .
CASDGTVSSYNEQFF TRBJ2-1 TRBV7-9 15 .
CASSLAEQPYGYTF TRBJ1-2 TRBV5-1 14 .
CAISESAETQYF TRBJ2-5 TRBV10-3 12 .
CASRVKPSSGNTIYF TRBJ1-3 TRBV6-5 15 .
CASSALPNTEAFF TRBJ1-1 TRBV6-1 13 once
CASSSTGGTRREQYF TRBJ2-7 TRBV7-8 15 .
CASSDGPTVVAKNIQYF TRBJ2-4 TRBV25-1 17 .
CASSLAWGRNYGYTF TRBJ1-2 TRBV7-2 15 .
CASSFSADTGELFF TRBJ2-2 TRBV5-1 14 .
CASNFRGAPDTQYF TRBJ2-3 TRBV7-2 14 .
CASSPFLGGIGELFF TRBJ2-2 TRBV4-3 15 .
CASSLYSGREYEQYF TRBJ2-7 TRBV5-4 15 .
CASSPGTQETQYF TRBJ2-5 TRBV7-3 13 .
CASSQGVRGGGANSPLHF TRBJ1-6 TRBV14 18 few
CASSGTGGNQPQHF TRBJ1-5 TRBV2 14 .
CASSLGTYGYTF TRBJ1-2 TRBV5-1 12 .
CASSFRGGEETQYF TRBJ2-5 TRBV13 14 .
CASSFLRGEGAATLHF TRBJ1-6 TRBV6-6 16 .
CASRRTSGLTGELFF TRBJ2-2 TRBV19 15 few
CASSPDRPTDTQYF TRBJ2-3 TRBV7-2 14 .